These T cell receptor beta chains were read from a single sample in a study of Ad26.COV2.S vaccination and SARS-CoV-2 variants. Assay: immunoSEQ multiplex PCR; the TCRdb copy retains only in-frame clones and omits some. The table records under 600,000 clones, roughly nine tenths of them present only once. Sequences were derived from peripheral blood, sampled in a trial of Ad26.COV2.S vaccine versus placebo. The source of these receptors is a person aged 18-65 years who received the Ad26.COV2.S COVID-19 vaccine or a placebo. Each CDR3 is given with its conserved first and last residue. A D gene is named only where the DNA matches it firmly. The size of a clone is reported for some rows only, either as once, few or many, or as a class for expanded clones.

>-|TRBV28|-|TRBJ2-6
CASSIRPGANVLTF
TGTGCCAGCAGTATTCGTCCGGGGGCCAACGTCCTGACTTTC
>-|TRBV18|-|TRBJ2-1
CASSPQETAYNEQFF
TGTGCCAGCTCACCACAAGAAACAGCTTACAATGAGCAGTTCTTC
>-|TRBV30|-|TRBJ1-2
CAWSVHLGYTF
TGTGCCTGGAGTGTACACCTTGGCTACACCTTC
>-|TRBV6-5|-|TRBJ1-1
CASTVRGNTEAFF
TGTGCCAGCACCGTAAGGGGGAACACTGAAGCTTTCTTT
>-|TRBV30|-|TRBJ1-5
CAWSDGTSLGNQPQHF
TGTGCCTGGAGTGACGGGACCAGTCTTGGCAATCAGCCCCAGCATTTT
>TRBD1|TRBV7-2|-|TRBJ1-1
CASSLASGQGAAEAFF
TGTGCCAGCAGCTTAGCTTCCGGGCAGGGGGCCGCTGAAGCTTTCTTT
>TRBD2|TRBV3-1/TRBV3-2|-|TRBJ2-4
CASSPLAGAAKNIQYF
TGTGCCAGCAGCCCCTTAGCGGGAGCGGCCAAAAACATTCAGTACTTC
>-|TRBV6-5|-|TRBJ1-2
CASSYSIRGNYGYTF
TGTGCCAGCAGTTACTCGATCAGGGGTAACTATGGCTACACCTTC
>-|TRBV14|-|TRBJ2-3
CAILDFQDEGTDTQYF
TGTGCCATCCTCGATTTTCAGGACGAAGGCACAGATACGCAGTATTTT
>-|TRBV2|-|TRBJ1-3
CASAPGPLSGNTIYF
TGTGCCAGCGCACCGGGCCCTCTCTCTGGAAACACCATATATTTT
>-|TRBV7-9|few|TRBJ1-5
CASSSGSNQPQHF
TGTGCCAGCAGCTCAGGGAGCAATCAGCCCCAGCATTTT
>TRBD2|TRBV4-3|once|TRBJ2-5
CASSQDIAGVGTQYF
TGCGCCAGCAGCCAGGACATAGCGGGGGTGGGGACCCAGTACTTC
>TRBD1|TRBV7-8|-|TRBJ2-2
CASSLGTGTGELFF
TGTGCCAGCAGCTTAGGGACAGGGACCGGGGAGCTGTTTTTT
>TRBD1|TRBV29-1|-|TRBJ2-4
CSVSRGQNIQYF
TGCAGCGTTAGCAGGGGGCAAAACATTCAGTACTTC
>-|TRBV7-9|-|TRBJ1-2
CASSETTAAYGYTF
TGTGCCAGCAGCGAAACGACAGCTGCCTATGGCTACACCTTC
>-|TRBV4-3|-|TRBJ2-7
CASSQGPGFYEQYF
TGCGCCAGCAGCCAAGGCCCGGGTTTCTACGAGCAGTACTTC
>-|TRBV4-2|-|TRBJ2-7
CASSQVGTQGSEQYF
TGTGCCAGCAGCCAAGTCGGGACCCAAGGATCCGAGCAGTACTTC
>TRBD1|TRBV4-3|-|TRBJ1-5
CASSYSRTGDQPQHF
TGCGCCAGCAGCTACAGTCGGACAGGGGATCAGCCCCAGCATTTT
>-|TRBV5-5|-|TRBJ2-6
CASSPRGTSGANVLTF
TGTGCCAGCAGCCCGAGGGGAACCTCTGGGGCCAACGTCCTGACTTTC
>-|TRBV19|-|TRBJ1-5
CASSGLRRVGQPQHF
TGTGCCAGTAGTGGGCTGAGAAGGGTTGGTCAGCCCCAGCATTTT
>-|TRBV7-2|-|TRBJ2-1
CASSLGARSLGNGQFF
TGTGCCAGCAGCTTAGGGGCTCGGTCACTGGGGAATGGGCAGTTCTTC
>TRBD1|TRBV28|-|TRBJ1-2
CASSLSGQGELIGGYTF
TGTGCCAGCAGTTTATCTGGACAGGGCGAGTTGATAGGAGGCTACACCTTC